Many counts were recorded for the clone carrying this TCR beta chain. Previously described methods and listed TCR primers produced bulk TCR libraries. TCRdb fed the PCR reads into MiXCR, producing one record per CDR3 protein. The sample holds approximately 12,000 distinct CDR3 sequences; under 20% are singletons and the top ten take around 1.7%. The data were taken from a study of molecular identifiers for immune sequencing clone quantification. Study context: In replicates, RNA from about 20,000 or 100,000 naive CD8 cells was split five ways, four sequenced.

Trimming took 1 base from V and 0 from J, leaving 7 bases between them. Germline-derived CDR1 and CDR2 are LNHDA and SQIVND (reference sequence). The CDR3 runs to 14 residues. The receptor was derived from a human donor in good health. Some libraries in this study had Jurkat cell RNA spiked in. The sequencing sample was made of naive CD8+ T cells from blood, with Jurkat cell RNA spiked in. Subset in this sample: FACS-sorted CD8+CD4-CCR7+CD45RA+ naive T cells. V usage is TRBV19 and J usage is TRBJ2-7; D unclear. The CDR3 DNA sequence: TGTGCCAGTAGTATAGGGGATTCCTCCTACGAGCAGTACTTC. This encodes CASSIGDSSYEQYF. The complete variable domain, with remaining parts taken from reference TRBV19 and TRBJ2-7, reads DGGITQSPKYLFRKEGQNVTLSCEQNLNHDAMYWYRQDPGQGLRLIYYSQIVNDFQKGDIAEGYSVSREKKESFPLTVTSAQKNPTAFYLCASSIGDSSYEQYFGPGTRLTVT.